A single sample gave rise to the 20 T cell receptor beta chains below, sequenced in a study of shared clonotypes between healthy human individuals. The protocol was immunoSEQ multiplex PCR, while the TCRdb copy is restricted to in-frame clones and leaves out a portion. The table records approximately 2.3 million clones, over 85% of them present only once. The material sequenced was naive CD4+ T cells from PBMCs. Subset given: CD45RA+ positively selected. The source of these receptors is a man between 18 and 29 years old in good health. Some clones in this sample may be carry-over from other donors' samples.

The V gene is TRBV5-1, the J gene TRBJ2-6; possible D gene TRBD1, 5 bases. The CDR3 is 17 residues long. V lost 0 bases to trimming and J lost 2 bases, with 12 bases between them. Germline assignment: CDR1 SGHRS and CDR2 YFSETQ. The CDR3 DNA sequence: TGCGCCAGCAGCTTGGGGCATATAGGGGCTGGGGCCAACGTCCTGACTTTC. Residues: CASSLGHIGAGANVLTF.

The chain carries TRBV14 and TRBJ1-2; 7 bases line up with TRBD1. CDR1 SGHDN and CDR2 FVKESK come from the germline V gene. CDR3 length: 17 amino acids. Losses at the gene ends were 0 bases for V and 1 base for J; bases not matched to a gene: 8. Here the CDR3 reads CASSQDQGVGSNYGYTF. CDR3 in DNA: TGTGCCAGCAGCCAAGATCAGGGGGTCGGGAGTAACTATGGCTACACCTTC. The full variable domain, in which reference TRBV14 and TRBJ1-2 provide the parts outside the CDR3, is EAGVTQFPSHSVIEKGQTVTLRCDPISGHDNLYWYRRVMGKEIKFLLHFVKESKQDESGMPNNRFLAERTGGTYSTLKVQPAELEDSGVYFCASSQDQGVGSNYGYTFGSGTRLTVV.

CDR3 region: CSVEDHGRGRVNEQFF. DNA for the CDR3: TGCAGCGTTGAAGATCATGGCAGGGGGCGCGTAAATGAGCAGTTCTTC. The rearrangement joins TRBV29-1 to TRBJ2-1, with 8 bases fitting TRBD1. V lost 0 bases and J lost 7; bases outside the gene matches: 11. This CDR3 has 16 amino acids. The V gene's germline CDR1 is SQVTM and CDR2 ANQGSEA.

The J gene is TRBJ2-1, the V gene TRBV19; D is possibly TRBD1 (5 bases). The ends were cut back, 2 bases at V and 3 bases at J, with 14 bases in the middle. CDR3 length equals 16 residues. Germline values: CDR1 LNHDA, CDR2 SQIVND (reference sequence). CDR3 residues: CASSIIKGIRYNEQFF. CDR3 nucleotide sequence: TGTGCCAGTAGTATAATAAAGGGGATCCGCTACAATGAGCAGTTCTTC.

This sequence joins TRBV2 and TRBJ2-3; D perhaps matches TRBD1 (6 bases). V lost 5 bases and J 0 bases, leaving 12 bases between the germline ends. The CDR3 extends over 15 amino acids. The germline gives CDR1 SNHLY, CDR2 FYNNEI. The CDR3 DNA reads TGTGCCAGCAGTAATTTAGGACAGAGCACAGATACGCAGTATTTT. Protein product: CASSNLGQSTDTQYF.

This clone was recorded only once. The V gene is TRBV5-4, the J gene TRBJ2-4; D gene ambiguous. Deletions cut 0 bases from V and 6 bases from J, with 7 bases between. The CDR3 runs 13 residues. Per the germline V gene, CDR1 is SGHNT and CDR2 is YYREEE (reference sequence). CDR3 sequence reads: CASSLEAANIQYF. CDR3 nucleotide sequence: TGTGCCAGCAGCTTGGAGGCGGCAAACATTCAGTACTTC.

The V and J genes are TRBV4-2 and TRBJ1-4; 9 bases are a match to TRBD1. Trimming removed 4 bases from V and 8 bases from J; junction bases left unmatched: 8. The CDR3 totals 15 residues. Germline V gene lookup returns CDR1 LGHNA and CDR2 YNFKEQ. The CDR3 region is CASSLSQGAGEKLFF. The DNA for the CDR3 is TGTGCCAGCAGCCTTTCACAGGGGGCAGGGGAAAAACTGTTTTTT.

The V and J genes are TRBV6-1 and TRBJ2-5; D possibly corresponds to TRBD1 (6 bases). V lost 4 bases to trimming and J lost 1 base, with 7 bases between them. Germline V gene sequence: CDR1 MNHNS, CDR2 SASEGT. This CDR3 is 13 amino acids long. The CDR3 sequence: CASSVQGQETQYF. In nucleotides, the CDR3 is TGTGCCAGCAGTGTACAGGGCCAAGAGACCCAGTACTTC.

The chain has TRBV14 and TRBJ1-1; tentatively, D is TRBD1 (6 bases). From germline, CDR1 is SGHDN and CDR2 FVKESK. V was shortened by 4 bases and J by 2 bases, with 11 bases between the two germline ends. This CDR3 region has 14 residues. The CDR3 region has the DNA TGTGCCAGCAGCCGACAACAGGGAAACACTGAAGCTTTCTTT. Its protein is CASSRQQGNTEAFF.

This chain connects TRBV6-1 to TRBJ2-3; D ambiguous. In germline, CDR1 is MNHNS, CDR2 SASEGT. The CDR3 spans 13 residues. Trimming took off 2 bases at V and 5 bases at J, with 8 bases between the two ends. Written as DNA, the CDR3 is TGTGCCAGCAGTGAAAGTCGGTTAGATACGCAGTATTTT. It yields the protein CASSESRLDTQYF.

The chain carries TRBV7-3 and TRBJ2-5; weak D call: TRBD2 (7 bases). Germline CDR1 reads SGHTA; CDR2 reads FQGTGA. Between the trimmed V and J ends, which lost 4 bases and 5 bases, there was a span of 17 bases. The CDR3 is 15 residues long. CDR3 sequence: CASSSGRGARETQYF. CDR3 coding DNA: TGTGCCAGCAGCTCCGGTCGGGGGGCGAGGGAGACCCAGTACTTC. The variable domain in full, with the rest retrieved from reference TRBV7-3 and TRBJ2-5, is GAGVSQTPSNKVTEKGKYVELRCDPISGHTALYWYRQSLGQGPEFLIYFQGTGAADDSGLPNDRFFAVRPEGSVSTLKIQRTERGDSAVYLCASSSGRGARETQYFGPGTRLLVL.

In DNA, the CDR3 is TGTGCCAGCAGTGTAGTCAGATGGAACACTGAAGCTTTCTTT. Residues: CASSVVRWNTEAFF. The J gene is TRBJ1-1, the V gene TRBV6-1; D remains ambiguous. Trimming removed 4 bases from V and 1 base from J, with 10 bases in between. The CDR3 has 14 residues. Germline V gene sequence: CDR1 MNHNS, CDR2 SASEGT.

This clone has just a few counts. Other DNA sequences from this sample encode an identical CDR3 as well. This chain links TRBV19 with TRBJ1-5, with 7 positions matching TRBD1. The germline V gene encodes CDR1 LNHDA and CDR2 SQIVND (reference sequence). The CDR3 is made up of 13 amino acids. V was pared by 8 bases and J by 2 bases, with 3 bases of the junction left unmatched. This chain's CDR3 is CASSGTGNQPQHF. In nucleotides, the CDR3 is TGTGCCAGTTCCGGGACAGGCAATCAGCCCCAGCATTTT.

Here the CDR3 DNA reads TGTGCCAGCAGGGGGTTTAGGAATGTAAACTATGGCTACACCTTC. Protein: CASRGFRNVNYGYTF. The genes are TRBV28 and TRBJ1-2; D ambiguous. Germline CDR1 and CDR2: MDHEN and SYDVKM. Trimming shortened V by 6 bases and J by 2 bases, and 16 bases separated the two germline ends. The CDR3 is made up of 15 amino acids.

The chain joins TRBV7-7 to TRBJ2-5, with 9 bases that match TRBD2. The CDR3 is 17 residues long. Germline CDR1 SSHAT, CDR2 FNYEAQ (reference sequence). The junction had 10 bases not matched to a gene; V was cut back by 2 bases and J by 3 bases. The CDR3 is CASSLRYGLAREETQYF. The CDR3 coding sequence is TGTGCCAGCAGCTTAAGATATGGACTAGCGAGGGAAGAGACCCAGTACTTC.

The rearrangement links TRBV10-3 to TRBJ2-1; D is unresolved. The CDR3 is made up of 14 amino acids. V shed 4 bases and J shed 0 bases, with 7 bases lying between them. CDR1 and CDR2 (germline): ENHRY, SYGVKD. CDR3 residues: CAISATSSYNEQFF. The CDR3 coding sequence is TGTGCCATCAGTGCGACCAGCTCCTACAATGAGCAGTTCTTC.

V gene TRBV6-1 combines with J gene TRBJ1-1; TRBD1 aligns across 7 bases. CDR1 is MNHNS, CDR2 SASEGT, per germline. This CDR3 region has 15 residues. The J segment lost 0 bases and the V segment lost 5 bases, leaving 6 bases of the junction unmatched. The chain's CDR3 is CASSSQTGLNTEAFF. The CDR3 nucleotides read TGTGCCAGCAGTTCCCAGACAGGGTTGAACACTGAAGCTTTCTTT.

In its sample, this clone was seen once. This chain joins TRBV18 and TRBJ2-1; 9 bases are shared with TRBD2. There are 16 residues in the CDR3. J gave up 3 bases and V 0 bases, and 3 bases lay outside the gene matches. Germline V gene sequence: CDR1 KGHSH, CDR2 LQKENI. CDR3 sequence reads: CASSPPNSGGYNEQFF. The CDR3 nucleotides are TGTGCCAGCTCACCACCGAATAGCGGGGGCTACAATGAGCAGTTCTTC.

This chain uses TRBV30 with TRBJ2-7; 10 positions match TRBD2. V was pared by 3 bases and J by 7 bases, with 9 bases of the junction left unmatched. The germline V gene encodes CDR1 GTSNPN and CDR2 SVGIG (reference sequence). The CDR3 has 14 residues. The CDR3 nucleotides are TGTGCCTGGAGCTCTAGCGGGAGACTAGGGGAGCAGTACTTC. Protein: CAWSSSGRLGEQYF.

The chain joins TRBV4-1 to TRBJ2-1; no reliable D call. V lost 0 bases and J 7 bases, leaving 4 bases between the germline ends. The germline V gene has CDR1 MGHRA and CDR2 YSYEKL. The CDR3 totals 12 residues. The CDR3 loop reads CASSQDLNEQFF. The CDR3 region has the DNA TGCGCCAGCAGCCAAGATCTAAATGAGCAGTTCTTC.